A selection of T cell receptor beta chains follows, all from one sample in a study of blood T cell repertoires in COVID-19. Sequencing was performed with immunoSEQ multiplex PCR; in TCRdb, only in-frame clones are kept and a portion is missing. The sample has roughly 190,000 clones, 88% seen once. Sequencing input: peripheral blood. The receptors derive from a man between 35 and 55 years old with active or convalescent COVID-19. The CDR3 runs from the conserved cysteine through the conserved F or W. D genes are given only for firm matches. The size field is filled for only some rows; it gives once, few, many or a size class.

CDR3: CASSPRVGTENTEAFF; DNA: TGTGCCAGCAGCCCAAGGGTCGGGACAGAGAACACTGAAGCTTTCTTT; J: TRBJ1-1; D: TRBD1; V: TRBV5-4; size: .
CDR3: CASSVAYTGELFF; DNA: TGTGCCAGCAGCGTAGCGTACACCGGGGAGCTGTTTTTT; J: TRBJ2-2; D: .; V: TRBV9; size: .
CDR3: CSASKTPAPMNTEAFF; DNA: TGCAGTGCTAGTAAGACACCCGCCCCGATGAACACTGAAGCTTTCTTT; J: TRBJ1-1; D: .; V: TRBV20-1; size: .
CDR3: CASRGTGGDTEAFF; DNA: TGTGCCAGCCGCGGAACAGGGGGGGACACTGAAGCTTTCTTT; J: TRBJ1-1; D: TRBD1; V: TRBV6-6; size: few
CDR3: CASSEAGANYGYTF; DNA: TGTGCCAGCAGTGAAGCGGGAGCTAACTATGGCTACACCTTC; J: TRBJ1-2; D: .; V: TRBV2; size: .
CDR3: CASKTSAQYF; DNA: TGCGCCAGCAAGACTAGCGCGCAGTATTTT; J: TRBJ2-3; D: TRBD2; V: TRBV5-1; size: .
CDR3: CASSLGLFDEQYF; DNA: TGTGCCAGCAGCTTGGGACTATTCGACGAGCAGTACTTC; J: TRBJ2-7; D: .; V: TRBV5-4; size: .
CDR3: CASTLLWTGGDEKLFF; DNA: TGTGCCAGCACCCTACTTTGGACAGGGGGGGATGAAAAACTGTTTTTT; J: TRBJ1-4; D: TRBD1; V: TRBV27; size: .
CDR3: CASSDLRGISYEQYF; DNA: TGCGCCAGCAGTGACCTGAGAGGGATCTCCTACGAGCAGTACTTC; J: TRBJ2-7; D: .; V: TRBV10-2; size: .
CDR3: CASSEWVGAYGYTF; DNA: TGTGCCAGCAGTGAGTGGGTTGGAGCCTATGGCTACACCTTC; J: TRBJ1-2; D: .; V: TRBV6-4; size: .
CDR3: CASSLVGTGRRGANVLTF; DNA: TGTGCCAGCAGCTTAGTGGGGACAGGGCGCCGCGGGGCCAACGTCCTGACTTTC; J: TRBJ2-6; D: TRBD1; V: TRBV7-2; size: .
CDR3: CASSRTGESSYEQYF; DNA: TGTGCCAGCAGCCGAACGGGAGAGAGCTCCTACGAGCAGTACTTC; J: TRBJ2-7; D: .; V: TRBV13; size: few
CDR3: CARSSGTARGSPEQYF; DNA: TGTGCCAGAAGCTCCGGGACAGCGAGAGGCTCCCCCGAGCAGTACTTC; J: TRBJ2-7; D: TRBD1; V: TRBV5-3; size: .
CDR3: CASSIVGEETQYF; DNA: TGTGCCAGTAGTATAGTAGGGGAAGAGACCCAGTACTTC; J: TRBJ2-5; D: .; V: TRBV19; size: .
CDR3: CASSLSGRGSTDTQYF; DNA: TGTGCCAGCAGCCTTAGCGGGAGAGGAAGCACAGATACGCAGTATTTT; J: TRBJ2-3; D: TRBD2; V: TRBV7-2; size: .
CDR3: CASSLVRGAGSPLHF; DNA: TGTGCCAGCAGCTTAGTTCGGGGGGCCGGTTCACCCCTCCACTTT; J: TRBJ1-6; D: .; V: TRBV7-2; size: .
CDR3: CASSISPETQYF; DNA: TGTGCCAGTAGTATTAGCCCAGAGACCCAGTACTTC; J: TRBJ2-5; D: .; V: TRBV19; size: .
CDR3: CASSLGRGPEQFF; DNA: TGTGCCAGCAGCTTAGGGCGAGGGCCTGAGCAGTTCTTC; J: TRBJ2-1; D: .; V: TRBV11-2; size: .
CDR3: CASSPGSGRSYGYTF; DNA: TGTGCCAGCAGTCCCGGGTCGGGTCGGAGCTATGGCTACACCTTC; J: TRBJ1-2; D: .; V: TRBV28; size: few
CDR3: CASSRTGLYEQYF; DNA: TGTGCCAGCAGTCGGACAGGACTCTACGAGCAGTACTTC; J: TRBJ2-7; D: TRBD1; V: TRBV25-1; size: .
CDR3: CASSIAGVVYEQYF; DNA: TGTGCCAGCAGTATAGCGGGAGTGGTTTACGAGCAGTACTTC; J: TRBJ2-7; D: TRBD2; V: TRBV5-6; size: .
CDR3: CATQRDRASYEQYF; DNA: TGTGCCACTCAGCGGGACAGGGCGTCCTACGAGCAGTACTTC; J: TRBJ2-7; D: TRBD1; V: TRBV10-3; size: .
CDR3: CASSPGGTQVSGNTIYF; DNA: TGTGCCAGCAGCCCTGGAGGGACCCAAGTCTCTGGAAACACCATATATTTT; J: TRBJ1-3; D: .; V: TRBV5-4; size: .
CDR3: CASSYVSGGGNSPLHF; DNA: TGTGCCAGCAGTTACGTCTCAGGGGGCGGAAATTCACCCCTCCACTTT; J: TRBJ1-6; D: TRBD1; V: TRBV6-5; size: .
CDR3: CASGLVLGSNQPQHF; DNA: TGTGCTAGTGGTTTGGTACTTGGTAGCAATCAGCCCCAGCATTTT; J: TRBJ1-5; D: .; V: TRBV12-5; size: .
CDR3: CASSSTVGNQPQHF; DNA: TGTGCCAGCAGCTCGACAGTGGGCAATCAGCCCCAGCATTTT; J: TRBJ1-5; D: .; V: TRBV7-9; size: .
CDR3: CASSPTTGSQPQHF; DNA: TGTGCCAGCAGTCCAACTACAGGGAGTCAGCCCCAGCATTTT; J: TRBJ1-5; D: .; V: TRBV6-2/TRBV6-3; size: .
CDR3: CASRNTAEEGYTF; DNA: TGTGCCAGTAGAAACACTGCAGAGGAGGGCTACACCTTC; J: TRBJ1-2; D: .; V: TRBV19; size: .
CDR3: CASRGYTGTDYGYTF; DNA: TGTGCCAGCAGGGGGTATACCGGGACAGACTATGGCTACACCTTC; J: TRBJ1-2; D: TRBD1; V: TRBV6-5; size: .
CDR3: CASSLDRYSNQPQHF; DNA: TGTGCCAGCAGTTTAGACAGGTATAGCAATCAGCCCCAGCATTTT; J: TRBJ1-5; D: .; V: TRBV2; size: .
CDR3: CASSLSLGKEHSNQPQHF; DNA: TGTGCCAGCAGCTTATCTCTTGGTAAAGAGCATAGCAATCAGCCCCAGCATTTT; J: TRBJ1-5; D: .; V: TRBV7-6; size: .
CDR3: CASSLAPTSGTGISNEQFF; DNA: TGTGCCAGCAGCTTGGCCCCGACTAGCGGGACGGGTATTTCCAATGAGCAGTTCTTC; J: TRBJ2-1; D: TRBD2; V: TRBV7-6; size: .
CDR3: CASSIGGAGNQPQHF; DNA: TGTGCCAGTAGTATCGGGGGGGCAGGCAATCAGCCCCAGCATTTT; J: TRBJ1-5; D: .; V: TRBV19; size: .
CDR3: CASSFETGFKAGELFF; DNA: TGTGCCAGCAGTTTCGAAACAGGGTTTAAGGCCGGGGAGCTGTTTTTT; J: TRBJ2-2; D: .; V: TRBV6-2/TRBV6-3; size: .
CDR3: CASSLALAGGLYNTDTQYF; DNA: TGTGCCAGCAGCTTGGCCTTAGCGGGGGGCCTTTATAACACAGATACGCAGTATTTT; J: TRBJ2-3; D: TRBD2; V: TRBV5-4; size: .
CDR3: CASRRDRGTETQYF; DNA: TGTGCCAGCAGACGGGACAGGGGGACGGAGACCCAGTACTTC; J: TRBJ2-5; D: TRBD1; V: TRBV5-4; size: .
CDR3: CASRGSGQYTGELFF; DNA: TGTGCCAGCAGGGGGAGTGGACAGTACACCGGGGAGCTGTTTTTT; J: TRBJ2-2; D: .; V: TRBV7-2; size: .
CDR3: CSVEDRGSEAFF; DNA: TGCAGCGTTGAGGACAGGGGCTCTGAAGCTTTCTTT; J: TRBJ1-1; D: TRBD1; V: TRBV29-1; size: .
CDR3: CAFQRGGSADTQYF; DNA: TGTGCCTTCCAACGGGGCGGGAGTGCAGATACGCAGTATTTT; J: TRBJ2-3; D: TRBD2; V: TRBV2; size: .
CDR3: CASSNYQRPGEAFF; DNA: TGTGCCAGTAGTAATTATCAGAGGCCGGGTGAAGCTTTCTTT; J: TRBJ1-1; D: .; V: TRBV19; size: .
CDR3: CSADAGFGGYTF; DNA: TGCAGCGCTGACGCAGGGTTCGGCGGCTACACCTTC; J: TRBJ1-2; D: .; V: TRBV29-1; size: .
CDR3: CASYRATEAFF; DNA: TGTGCCAGCTACAGGGCGACTGAAGCTTTCTTT; J: TRBJ1-1; D: .; V: TRBV6-5; size: .
CDR3: CASSHQGSDEQFF; DNA: TGCGCCAGCAGCCATCAGGGATCCGATGAGCAGTTCTTC; J: TRBJ2-1; D: .; V: TRBV5-1; size: .
CDR3: CASSLARTSIYEQYF; DNA: TGTGCCAGCAGCTTAGCGAGGACTAGCATCTACGAGCAGTACTTC; J: TRBJ2-7; D: TRBD2; V: TRBV7-9; size: .
CDR3: CASSIAGVGNQPQHF; DNA: TGTGCCAGTAGTATAGCCGGGGTGGGCAATCAGCCCCAGCATTTT; J: TRBJ1-5; D: .; V: TRBV19; size: few